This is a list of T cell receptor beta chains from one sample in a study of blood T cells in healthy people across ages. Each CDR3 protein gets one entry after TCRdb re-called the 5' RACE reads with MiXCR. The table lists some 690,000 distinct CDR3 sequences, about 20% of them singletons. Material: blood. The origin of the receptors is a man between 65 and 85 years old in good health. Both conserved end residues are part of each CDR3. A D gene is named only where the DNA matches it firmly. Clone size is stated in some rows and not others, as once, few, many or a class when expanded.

CASSGDLRYTF TGTGCCAGCTCCGGGGACCTACGCTACACCTTC . TRBJ1-2 TRBV2 .
CASSKVWDSQETQYF TGTGCCAGCAGCAAAGTCTGGGACTCCCAAGAGACCCAGTACTTC few TRBJ2-5 TRBV21-1 .
CSARDLHASYNEQFF TGCAGTGCTAGAGATCTGCATGCATCCTACAATGAGCAGTTCTTC . TRBJ2-1 TRBV20-1 .
CASSQGLAEDTQYF TGCGCCAGCAGCCAAGGACTAGCGGAAGATACGCAGTATTTT few TRBJ2-3 TRBV4-1 TRBD2
CASNRGRDSYEQYF TGTGCCAGCAATCGGGGGAGGGACTCCTACGAGCAGTACTTC . TRBJ2-7 TRBV2 TRBD2
CATSDCVKRDRVGKQPRHF TGTGCCACCAGTGATTGCGTCAAACGGGACAGGGTTGGTAAGCAGCCCCGGCATTTT few TRBJ1-5 TRBV24-1 TRBD1
CASSLRASSTDTQYF TGCGCCAGCAGCTTGAGGGCGTCTAGCACAGATACGCAGTATTTT . TRBJ2-3 TRBV5-1 .
CASSFTSGDLNEQFF TGTGCCAGCAGCTTCACTAGCGGCGATTTGAATGAGCAGTTCTTC few TRBJ2-1 TRBV7-2 TRBD2
CASSLGTSYNNEQFF TGCGCCAGCAGCTTAGGGACTAGTTATAACAATGAGCAGTTCTTC . TRBJ2-1 TRBV5-1 TRBD2
CASSPTGSRQPQHF TGTGCCAGCAGCCCTACAGGGTCACGACAGCCCCAGCATTTT few TRBJ1-5 TRBV14 .
CASSLGLTIAKNIQYF TGCGCCAGCAGCTTGGGGCTCACTATCGCCAAAAACATTCAGTACTTC few TRBJ2-4 TRBV5-1 .
CASSAGTGDVETQYF TGTGCCAGCTCAGCCGGGACAGGGGATGTTGAGACCCAGTACTTC . TRBJ2-5 TRBV28 TRBD1
CASSIQDLQPQHF TGTGCCAGCAGCATACAGGATCTTCAGCCCCAGCATTTT . TRBJ1-5 TRBV7-9 .
CASRGTAAYEQYF TGTGCCAGCAGGGGGACTGCTGCCTACGAGCAGTACTTC . TRBJ2-7 TRBV12-3/TRBV12-4 .
CAIRGDSKNTIYF TGTGCCATCAGAGGGGACAGTAAAAACACCATATATTTT . TRBJ1-3 TRBV10-3 TRBD1
CATSDSTGTSGGSGFF TGTGCCACCAGTGATTCCACCGGGACTAGCGGGGGGAGCGGGTTCTTC few TRBJ2-5 TRBV24-1 TRBD2
CSVPGQGMDTQYF TGCAGTGTTCCGGGACAGGGGATGGATACGCAGTATTTT . TRBJ2-3 TRBV20-1 TRBD1
CASSYPTFLQYF TGTGCCAGCAGTTACCCCACCTTCCTTCAGTACTTC few TRBJ2-4 TRBV6-2/TRBV6-3 .
CASSRDRVGDEQYF TGTGCCAGCAGTCGGGACAGGGTAGGGGATGAGCAGTACTTC few TRBJ2-5 TRBV6-6 TRBD1
CASSRPGPINTGELFF TGTGCCAGCAGCCGACCCGGACCCATAAACACCGGGGAGCTGTTTTTT . TRBJ2-2 TRBV28 .
CSARDSLGGRGANVLTF TGCAGTGCTAGAGATTCCCTCGGGGGGCGTGGGGCCAACGTCCTGACTTTC few TRBJ2-6 TRBV20-1 .
CASSLRTSGHLENEQFF TGTGCCAGCAGTTTGAGGACTAGCGGCCATCTGGAAAATGAGCAGTTCTTC few TRBJ2-1 TRBV12-3/TRBV12-4 TRBD2
CASSIQGTAYGYTF TGTGCCAGTAGTATTCAAGGGACAGCCTATGGCTACACCTTC once TRBJ1-2 TRBV19 TRBD1
CASSKPPENTEAFF TGTGCCAGCAGTAAACCCCCAGAGAACACTGAAGCTTTCTTT . TRBJ1-1 TRBV28 .
CASTWFGEETQYF TGTGCCAGCACGTGGTTCGGGGAGGAGACCCAGTACTTC few TRBJ2-5 TRBV2 .
CAISAQVPPTDTQYF TGTGCCATCAGTGCCCAGGTGCCCCCCACAGATACGCAGTATTTT many TRBJ2-3 TRBV10-3 .
CASSLYGGGTDTQYF TGTGCCAGCAGTTTATATGGCGGAGGCACAGATACGCAGTATTTT . TRBJ2-3 TRBV28 .
CASSLEQETQYF TGCGCCAGCAGCTTGGAACAAGAGACCCAGTACTTC many TRBJ2-5 TRBV5-1 .
CASSPTRAGRAADEQFF TGTGCCAGCAGTCCCACCAGAGCCGGGAGGGCCGCGGATGAGCAGTTCTTC few TRBJ2-1 TRBV27 TRBD2
CASSKQGLSGNTIYF TGTGCCAGCAGTAAACAGGGTCTCTCTGGAAACACCATATATTTT few TRBJ1-3 TRBV12-3/TRBV12-4 .
CASSQDGGTANYGYTF TGCGCCAGCAGCCAAGATGGGGGGACAGCTAACTATGGCTACACCTTC . TRBJ1-2 TRBV4-1 TRBD1
CASSLLAGELFF TGTGCCAGCAGCTTACTGGCCGGGGAGCTGTTTTTT . TRBJ2-2 TRBV7-2 .
CASFSRPGQGNEQFF TGTGCCAGCTTCTCTCGTCCGGGACAGGGCAATGAGCAGTTCTTC many TRBJ2-1 TRBV6-1 TRBD1
CAWTRTSVNTGELFF TGTGCCTGGACCCGGACTAGCGTAAACACCGGGGAGCTGTTTTTT . TRBJ2-2 TRBV30 TRBD2